The clone carrying this T cell receptor beta chain has just a few counts. TCRdb's copy holds only in-frame clones and misses some; the assay was immunoSEQ multiplex PCR. The table shows fewer than 60,000 clones, with roughly 89% occurring only once. The data were taken from a study of cytomegalovirus exposure and HLA in healthy donors. In the study overall: The approximately 610 first-cohort repertoires shared a platform with the approximately 120 validation repertoires, as reported in a later analysis.

Trimming stripped 5 bases from V and 4 bases from J, with 14 bases between. This CDR3 has 15 residues. Germline V gives CDR1 MDHEN, CDR2 SYDVKM. The TCR comes from a woman in her late teens or twenties in good health and CMV-seronegative. This sequence joins TRBV28 and TRBJ1-4; D perhaps matches TRBD1 (6 bases). The sequenced sample was PBMCs. CDR3 amino acids: CASSPRTAFNEKLFF. The CDR3, as DNA: TGTGCCAGCAGTCCTCGGACAGCTTTTAATGAAAAACTGTTTTTT.